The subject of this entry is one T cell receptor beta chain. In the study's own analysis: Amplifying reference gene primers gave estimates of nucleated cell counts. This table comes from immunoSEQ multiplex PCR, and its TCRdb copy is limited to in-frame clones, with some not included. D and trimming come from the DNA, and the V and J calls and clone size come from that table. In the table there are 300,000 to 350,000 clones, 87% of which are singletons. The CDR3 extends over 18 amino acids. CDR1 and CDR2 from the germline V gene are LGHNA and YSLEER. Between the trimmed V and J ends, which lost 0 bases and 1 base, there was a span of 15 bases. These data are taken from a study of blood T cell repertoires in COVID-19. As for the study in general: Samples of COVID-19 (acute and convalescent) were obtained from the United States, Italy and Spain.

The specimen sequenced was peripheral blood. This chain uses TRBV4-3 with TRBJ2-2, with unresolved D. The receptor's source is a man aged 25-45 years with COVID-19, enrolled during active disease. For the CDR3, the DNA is TGCGCCAGCAGCCAAGATCCCTCTGGGCCCCGGAACACCGGGGAGCTGTTTTTT. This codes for CASSQDPSGPRNTGELFF.